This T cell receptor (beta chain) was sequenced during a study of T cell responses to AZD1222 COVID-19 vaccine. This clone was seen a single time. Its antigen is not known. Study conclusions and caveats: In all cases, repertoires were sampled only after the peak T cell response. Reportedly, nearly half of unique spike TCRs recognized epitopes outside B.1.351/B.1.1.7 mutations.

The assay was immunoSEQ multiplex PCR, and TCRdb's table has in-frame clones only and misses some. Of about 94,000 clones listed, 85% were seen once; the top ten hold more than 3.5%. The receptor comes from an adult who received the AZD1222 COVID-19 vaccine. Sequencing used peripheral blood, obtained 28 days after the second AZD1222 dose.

The CDR3 region is CASTKGTGTAGRETQYF. The CDR3 DNA reads as TGTGCCAGTACCAAAGGTACAGGTACGGCGGGCCGAGAGACCCAGTACTTC. J is TRBJ2-5 and V is TRBV19; D might be TRBD1 or TRBD2, each matching 5 bases. Germline-derived CDR1 and CDR2 are LNHDA and SQIVND (reference sequence). V was clipped by 7 bases and J by 4 bases, with 25 bases between them. This CDR3 contains 17 residues.